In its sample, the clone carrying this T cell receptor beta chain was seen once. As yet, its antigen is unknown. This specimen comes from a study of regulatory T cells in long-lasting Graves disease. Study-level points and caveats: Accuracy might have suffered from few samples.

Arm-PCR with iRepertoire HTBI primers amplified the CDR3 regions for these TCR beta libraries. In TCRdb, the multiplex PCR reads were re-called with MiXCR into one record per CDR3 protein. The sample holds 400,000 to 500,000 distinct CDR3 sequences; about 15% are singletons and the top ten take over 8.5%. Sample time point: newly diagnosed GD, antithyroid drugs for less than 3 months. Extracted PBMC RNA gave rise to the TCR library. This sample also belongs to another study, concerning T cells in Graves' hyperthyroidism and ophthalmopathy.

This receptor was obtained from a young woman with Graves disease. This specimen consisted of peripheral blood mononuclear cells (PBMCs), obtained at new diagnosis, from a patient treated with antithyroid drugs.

In DNA, the CDR3 is TGCAGTGCTCGACTAGCGGTAACCTACGAGCAGTACTTC. This gives the protein CSARLAVTYEQYF. This chain uses TRBV20-1 with TRBJ2-7, with 9 bases matching TRBD2. Germline CDR1 reads DFQATT; CDR2 reads SNEGSKA (reference sequence). Unmatched junction bases numbered 4, after V lost 5 bases and J lost 2 bases. CDR3 length: 13 residues.